This TCR beta chain stems from a study of cytomegalovirus exposure and HLA in healthy donors. After removal of 3 bases from V and 10 bases from J, the junction contained 5 bases not matched to a gene. CDR3 length: 13 residues. Looked up from germline, CDR1 is SGHAT and CDR2 is FQNNGV. It was with 60 Vbeta and 13 Jbeta primers that the PCR ran. The protocol was immunoSEQ multiplex PCR, while the TCRdb copy is restricted to in-frame clones and leaves out a portion. The repertoire includes roughly 78,000 clones, 63% of them detected once, and roughly 5.6% sits in the top ten. Material for sequencing was PBMCs. The gene calls are TRBV11-2 and TRBJ2-1; 8 bases fit TRBD1. This receptor was identified in a man aged 30 to 45 in good health and CMV-seropositive. CDR3 residues: CASSLDRAMEQFF. The CDR3 DNA reads as TGTGCCAGCAGCTTGGACAGGGCGATGGAGCAGTTCTTC.